This record looks at one T cell receptor beta chain sequence and its context. It has no known antigen specificity. No base quality values were provided; no much bigger clone lies one nucleotide off. Collaborating institutions collected whole blood in K2EDTA tubes following their own protocols. For TCRbeta analysis, collaborator samples were shipped as frozen whole blood, as isolated PBMCs, or as DNA extracted from either sample type. The data are from a study of blood T cell repertoires in COVID-19 (dated by TCRdb to the early 2020s). With regard to the full study: The collaborator samples originated in the United States, Italy and Spain and spanned the acute and convalescent phases of COVID-19. The material from the prospective study consisted of cDNA or gDNA derived from T cells, B-cell-depleted T cells, or PBMCs. Subjects who had been exposed to COVID-19, were actively infected with it, or had recovered from it provided the deeply sampled blood TCRbeta repertoires that made up the dataset. The repertoires were made available in a free public database intended to serve as a resource for research on the immune response to SARS-CoV-2. Samples were obtained from the ongoing ImmuneRACE study (first 160 participants) and from about 1,300 subjects provided by 6 global collaborators. Nearly every sample came with metadata listing a de-identified subject ID, COVID-19 status, age in years and sex. Where available, HLA class I and class II types were taken from metadata supplied by the sample provider and were not determined by assay-based typing. Study-level results and caveats: Clinical and demographic metadata were provided uncurated, with the amount varying by source and participant.

The CDR1 and CDR2 encoded by the germline V gene are MGHDK and SYGVNS. The germline ends are 6 bases apart after V is trimmed by 3 bases and J by 3 bases. The CDR3 runs 12 residues from the cysteine to the phenylalanine. Only the CDR3 region is kept as DNA, spanning 36 bases read in frame from base 1. The immunoSEQ Assay, a bias-controlled multiplex PCR, was used to amplify TCRbeta CDR3 regions from genomic DNA. Turning to the authors' computational methods: Nucleated cell counts per sample were estimated from amplification of reference gene primers within the assay. To quantify the absolute abundance of each unique TCRbeta CDR3 rearrangement, sequence reads were collapsed and filtered. For each sample, productive Simpson clonality was calculated as the square root of Simpson's diversity index across productive rearrangements. TCRdb holds this immuneACCESS table with in-frame rearrangements only. Some clones are missing; in checked studies, unresolved V genes explain under half, and the rest has no known cause. V and J calls and clone size follow that table, whereas D and trimming were derived from the DNA. Within this sample are around 64,000 clones, with roughly 90% of them counted one time only. The ten largest clones take up roughly 1.7% of the sample.

This clonotype originated in a human donor in a cohort sampled during active COVID-19. Input material: peripheral blood. The chain is assembled from TRBV25-1 and TRBJ2-7; no D gene call is confident. The sequenced DNA is TGTGCCAGCAGTGATGGTAGCTACGAGCAGTACTTC. Translated, it reads CASSDGSYEQYF.